The 23 T cell receptor beta chains reported below all come from one sample, sequenced in a study of CD8+CD57+ T cells in acquired aplastic anemia (dated by TCRdb to between 2017 and 2018). Patients chosen for sequencing had shown expansion of CD8+CD57+ cells by flow cytometry. TCRdb shows the sequencer as Illumina HiSeq 2000. Genomic DNA served as template for TCR beta VDJ combination and CDR3 sequence profiling. Using fastp trimming at Q25 and MiXCR clonotype assembly, TCRdb reanalyzed the public sequencing data and kept in-frame beta chains. For every CDR3 protein sequence, its rows merge into one entry that carries the most common genes and DNA. Counted in this sample were hundreds of thousands of distinct CDR3 sequences; around 30% of them appeared once. The top ten clonotypes cover nearly 0.85% of the sample. The specimen sequenced was sorted CD4+, CD8+, or CD8+CD57+ T cells (not recorded which) from PBMCs. Receptor source: a human donor with aplastic anemia.

This clonotype turned up a few times. V is TRBV6-5 and J is TRBJ1-3; 8 bases are a match to TRBD1. Per the germline V gene, CDR1 is MNHEY and CDR2 is SVGAGI. Unmatched junction bases numbered 10, after V lost 6 bases and J lost 3 bases. The CDR3 spans 16 residues. Written as DNA, the CDR3 is TGTGCCAGCAGCTATACTCCAGGACAGGGTGGAAACACCATATATTTT. Translation gives CASSYTPGQGGNTIYF.

The DNA of the CDR3 is TGTGCCAGCACCCTCGGGTGGGGCCGGAACTTCAATGAGCAGTTCTTC. This encodes CASTLGWGRNFNEQFF. The chain joins TRBV19 to TRBJ2-1; a possible D gene is TRBD1 (5 bases). V was trimmed by 9 bases and J by 6 bases, leaving 24 bases between them. The CDR3 extends over 16 amino acids. CDR1 is LNHDA and CDR2 is SQIVND in the germline V gene (reference sequence).

In its sample, this clonotype was seen a few times. The V call is TRBV7-2, the J call TRBJ2-2; unclear D gene. V was shortened by 8 bases and J by 5 bases, with 18 bases between the two germline ends. There are 15 residues in the CDR3. Germline V gives CDR1 SGHTA, CDR2 FQGNSA. As DNA, the CDR3 is TGTGCCAGCGCACGGTCGCGAGGATGGACCGGGGAGCTGTTTTTT. Its protein product is CASARSRGWTGELFF.

Only a few counts were recorded for this clonotype. This sequence joins TRBV20-1 and TRBJ2-5; D is ambiguous. Trimming cost V 3 bases and J 1 base, with 9 bases left between them. This CDR3 comprises 13 residues. CDR1 is DFQATT and CDR2 is SNEGSKA in the germline V gene (reference sequence). Here the CDR3 DNA reads TGCAGTGCTAGGCGACCGGGCCAAGAGACCCAGTACTTC. Translated, it gives CSARRPGQETQYF.

The chain uses TRBV7-9 and TRBJ2-2; possible D gene TRBD2, 5 bases. The CDR3 contains 13 residues. CDR1 SEHNR and CDR2 FQNEAQ come from the germline V gene (reference sequence). The V end was cut by 11 bases, the J end by 0 bases, with 10 bases between. For the CDR3, the DNA is TGTGCCTGGAGGCAAACGAACACCGGGGAGCTGTTTTTT. Amino acids: CAWRQTNTGELFF.

This clonotype occurred once. The J gene is TRBJ1-1, the V gene TRBV29-1; TRBD1 matches at 9 bases. This CDR3 comprises 15 residues. In germline, CDR1 is SQVTM, CDR2 ANQGSEA. Unmatched junction bases numbered 10, after V lost 7 bases and J lost 1 base. This chain's CDR3 is CSAPIQGAKNTEAFF. CDR3 nucleotides: TGCAGCGCGCCAATACAGGGGGCGAAGAACACTGAAGCTTTCTTT.

The chain carries TRBV25-1 and TRBJ1-5, with D tentatively TRBD1 (5 bases). V lost 5 bases to trimming and J lost 3 bases, with 11 bases between them. The CDR3 contains 14 residues. The germline CDR1 and CDR2 sequences are MGHDK and SYGVNS. The DNA of the CDR3 is TGTGCCAGCAGTCGGGGGGGATTCAATCAGCCCCAGCATTTT. It yields the protein CASSRGGFNQPQHF.

The chain links TRBV11-1 to TRBJ2-3, with 12 positions matching TRBD2. The CDR3 runs 17 residues. Germline loops: CDR1 SGHAT, CDR2 FQDESV (reference sequence). V lost 8 bases, J lost 0 bases, and 9 bases stayed unmatched. This chain's CDR3 is CASRPGLAGTSTDTQYF. Written as DNA, the CDR3 is TGTGCCAGCCGCCCTGGACTAGCGGGAACTAGCACAGATACGCAGTATTTT.

In this sample, this clonotype turned up a few times. The chain couples TRBV19 to TRBJ1-1; tentatively, D is TRBD1 (5 bases). The CDR3 totals 16 residues. Germline V gene data show CDR1 as LNHDA and CDR2 as SQIVND (reference sequence). V lost 3 bases and J lost 4, with 18 bases in between. The DNA for the CDR3 is TGTGCCAGTAGTATGGCGATGCGGAGGGGACGCACTGAAGCTTTCTTT. It codes for CASSMAMRRGRTEAFF.

The V call is TRBV12-3 or TRBV12-4, the J call TRBJ1-1, with 7 bases lining up with TRBD1. The CDR3 is 14 amino acids. V was clipped by 4 bases and J by 4 bases; unmatched bases: 6. The CDR3 DNA is TGTGCCAGCAGTTACGACAGGGTAGTCACTGAAGCTTTCTTT. Encoded protein: CASSYDRVVTEAFF.

This clonotype was seen repeatedly, ten times or more. The chain combines TRBV19 with TRBJ1-2, with 9 bases lining up with TRBD1. Germline CDR1 LNHDA, CDR2 SQIVND (reference sequence). The CDR3 sequence is 15 residues long. V gave up 6 bases and J gave up 6 bases; unmatched junction bases: 11. DNA for the CDR3: TGTGCCAGTAGCCGGCCGGATCGGACAGGGGATGGCTACACCTTC. Its translation is CASSRPDRTGDGYTF.

This chain links TRBV4-2 with TRBJ1-2; 7 bases fit TRBD1. The ends lost 2 bases at V and 5 bases at J; junction bases unmatched: 2. The germline CDR1 and CDR2 sequences are LGHNA and YNFKEQ. This CDR3 has 13 amino acids. The CDR3 reads CASSQLTGYGYTF. The CDR3 coding sequence is TGTGCCAGCAGCCAACTGACAGGGTATGGCTACACCTTC.

This clonotype appeared many times. The CDR3 DNA is TGTGCCATCAGTGGGGAGACTAGCGGGATCACAGATACGCAGTATTTT. Its translation is CAISGETSGITDTQYF. This chain uses TRBV10-3 with TRBJ2-3; 11 bases agree with TRBD2. The CDR3 has 16 amino acids. The V segment lost 4 bases and the J segment 2 bases; nucleotides outside the gene matches: 5. Germline V gene sequence: CDR1 ENHRY, CDR2 SYGVKD.

There are many counts of this clonotype. In nucleotides, the CDR3 is TGTGCCAGCAGTGTGCCTAGCGGATACAATGAGCAGTTCTTC. Translating it yields CASSVPSGYNEQFF. This chain uses TRBV2 with TRBJ2-1; 7 bases align to TRBD2. The trim removed 4 bases at V and 4 bases at J, leaving 4 bases unmatched. This CDR3 contains 14 residues. Germline-derived CDR1 and CDR2 are SNHLY and FYNNEI.

This clonotype was picked up many times. The chain links TRBV19 to TRBJ1-3, with TRBD1 as a possible D gene (5 bases). Trimming took off 7 bases at V and 2 bases at J, with 9 bases between the two ends. This CDR3 is 13 amino acids long. In germline, CDR1 is LNHDA, CDR2 SQIVND (reference sequence). As DNA, the CDR3 is TGTGCCAGTACGGAAGGGGCTGGAAACACCATATATTTT. It codes for CASTEGAGNTIYF.

The rearrangement links TRBV25-1 to TRBJ2-3; 11 bases are shared with TRBD2. J lost 2 bases, V lost 2 bases, and 6 bases had no gene match. Germline-derived CDR1 and CDR2 are MGHDK and SYGVNS. The CDR3 consists of 17 residues. The CDR3 is CASSEGLAGGLTDTQYF. For the CDR3, the DNA is TGTGCCAGCAGTGAAGGGCTAGCGGGGGGTCTCACAGATACGCAGTATTTT. Full variable domain (remainder filled in from reference TRBV25-1 and TRBJ2-3): EADIYQTPRYLVIGTGKKITLECSQTMGHDKMYWYQQDPGMELHLIHYSYGVNSTEKGDLSSESTVSRIRTEHFPLTLESARPSHTSQYLCASSEGLAGGLTDTQYFGPGTRLTVL.

The chain employs TRBV29-1 and TRBJ1-6; 9 nucleotides align to TRBD1. The CDR3 covers 17 residues. Germline lookup yields CDR1 SQVTM and CDR2 ANQGSEA. The V and J ends lost 6 bases and 6 bases, in that order; junction bases with no gene match: 15. The CDR3 coding sequence is TGCAGCGTAGTACCCGAGTCCTTGACAGGGGGTAATTCACCCCTCCACTTT. Its protein is CSVVPESLTGGNSPLHF.

CDR3 region: CASSPRDTGIGELFF. CDR3 coding DNA: TGTGCCAGTAGTCCCCGGGACACGGGTATCGGGGAGCTGTTTTTT. The chain combines TRBV19 with TRBJ2-2; D may be TRBD1 (6 bases). CDR1 is LNHDA and CDR2 is SQIVND in the germline V gene (reference sequence). V was pared by 5 bases and J by 7 bases, with 17 bases between. The CDR3 extends over 15 amino acids.

This clonotype has a count of ten or more. V is TRBV19 and J is TRBJ1-1; 8 bases fit TRBD1. Trimming cost V 5 bases and J 5 bases; bases outside gene matches: 4. This CDR3 has 13 amino acids. CDR1 is LNHDA, CDR2 SQIVND, per germline (reference sequence). The CDR3, as DNA: TGTGCCAGTAGTCAGGGGGCGGGAACTGAAGCTTTCTTT. Its translation is CASSQGAGTEAFF.

This clonotype occurred many times. Relative to the germline gene, one junction end is altered; a read error may explain this. The chain uses TRBV7-7 and TRBJ2-7; TRBD2 matches 8 bases. The CDR3 sequence is 15 residues long. The V gene's germline CDR1 is SSHAT and CDR2 FNYEAQ (reference sequence). CDR3 coding DNA: TGTGCTAGCAGCTCAGAGGCTAGCGGGTCCTACGAGCAGTACTTC. Its translation: CASSSEASGSYEQYF. The full variable domain, its missing parts supplied by reference TRBV7-7 and TRBJ2-7, is GAGVSQSPRYKVTKRGQDVTLRCDPISSHATLYWYQQALGQGPEFLTYFNYEAQPDKSGLPSDRFSAERPEGSISTLTIQRTEQRDSAMYRCASSSEASGSYEQYFGPGTRLTVT.

About this clonotype: This may come from a read error, since a much larger clone is one base off. The chain recombines TRBV20-1 with TRBJ2-7, with no clear D. V was pared by 4 bases and J by 6 bases, with 13 bases between. CDR1 and CDR2 (germline): DFQATT, SNEGSKA (reference sequence). The CDR3 is made up of 12 amino acids. CDR3 in amino acids: CSATEDRCEQYF. The CDR3 DNA reads as TGCAGTGCTACAGAGGACCGCTGCGAGCAGTACTTC.

This clonotype was seen more than once but under ten times. The junction and the germline gene differ at one end; a read error may be behind it. This rearrangement joins TRBV7-9 to TRBJ2-6; 10 bases are a match to TRBD2. CDR3 size: 13 residues. In germline, CDR1 is SEHNR, CDR2 FQNEAQ (reference sequence). The CDR3 DNA reads as TGTGCCAGCAGCCCTAGCGGGGGCAACGTCCTGACTTTC. This sequence encodes CASSPSGGNVLTF.

V is TRBV4-3 and J is TRBJ2-7; 7 bases match TRBD1. Germline CDR1 LGHNA, CDR2 YSLEER. The CDR3 is made up of 16 amino acids. V shed 1 base, J shed 1 base, and the junction held 7 bases outside the gene matches. The CDR3 DNA sequence: TGCGCCAGCAGCCAAGTCTCCGCGACAGGGTCCTACGAGCAGTACTTC. It yields the protein CASSQVSATGSYEQYF.